The 24 T cell receptor beta chains given below trace back to one sample, sequenced in a study of T cells in Graves' hyperthyroidism and ophthalmopathy (dated by TCRdb to the late 2010s). Library preparation employed multiplex PCR. The sequencing machine was an Illumina HiSeq 2000. Amplification of TCR beta CDR3 regions was carried out from RNA transcripts. For the first round of RT-PCR on the TCR CDR3, the HTBI primer set was used together with the Qiagen OneStep RT-PCR kit. TCRdb applied fastp at Q25 and MiXCR to the public reads, then kept only in-frame beta chains. Every CDR3 protein is listed once, alongside the most common genes and DNA of its rows. The sample records approximately 400,000 distinct CDR3 sequences, around a sixth of which are singletons. The ten biggest clones cover roughly 7.7% of the sample. The sequenced sample consisted of blood. These receptors were obtained from a woman younger than 30 with Graves' hyperthyroidism.

This clonotype was seen at least ten times. The CDR3 protein is CASSIGGKETQYF. CDR3 sequence (DNA): TGTGCCAGTAGTATAGGCGGAAAAGAGACCCAGTACTTC. This sequence joins TRBV19 and TRBJ2-5; D remains ambiguous. Germline V gives CDR1 LNHDA, CDR2 SQIVND (reference sequence). The CDR3 length is 13 residues. V lost 1 base and J 3 bases, leaving 6 bases between the germline ends. Supplemented by reference TRBV19 and TRBJ2-5, the full variable domain reads DGGITQSPKYLFRKEGQNVTLSCEQNLNHDAMYWYRQDPGQGLRLIYYSQIVNDFQKGDIAEGYSVSREKKESFPLTVTSAQKNPTAFYLCASSIGGKETQYFGPGTRLLVL.

This clonotype was detected ten times or more. The chain is built from TRBV15 and TRBJ2-1; 7 bases align to TRBD2. Germline loops: CDR1 LNHNV, CDR2 YYDKDF (reference sequence). With 0 bases clipped from V and 6 bases from J, the junction kept 5 bases outside the gene matches. This CDR3 spans 15 amino acids. CDR3 protein: CATSRELGGGNEQFF. The DNA for the CDR3 is TGTGCCACCAGCAGAGAGTTGGGGGGGGGCAATGAGCAGTTCTTC.

This clonotype showed up many times. The chain recombines TRBV11-2 with TRBJ1-2; weak D call: TRBD1 (6 bases). The CDR3 contains 14 residues. Trimming left V 5 bases short and J 2 bases short, with 12 bases between. Germline V gene sequence: CDR1 SGHAT, CDR2 FQNNGV. In nucleotides, the CDR3 is TGTGCCAGCAGCCTAGGACAGTGGAACTATGGCTACACCTTC. Its translation: CASSLGQWNYGYTF.

This clonotype occurred many times. The chain has TRBV12-3 or TRBV12-4 and TRBJ2-1; possibly TRBD2 for D (6 bases). Trimming shortened V by 11 bases and J by 2 bases, and 19 bases separated the two germline ends. The CDR3 extends over 15 amino acids. The CDR3 reads CASRPGREAYNEQFF. CDR3 in DNA: TGTGCCTCCCGCCCAGGCAGGGAGGCCTACAATGAGCAGTTCTTC.

This clonotype occurred many times. This sequence joins TRBV12-3 or TRBV12-4 and TRBJ2-7; TRBD1 or TRBD2 may be the D gene (5 bases each). Trimming removed 6 bases at V and 2 bases at J, with 11 bases between. CDR3 length equals 13 residues. CDR3 loop: CASRRDGAYEQYF. CDR3 DNA: TGTGCCAGCAGACGGGACGGGGCCTACGAGCAGTACTTC.

This clonotype came up many times. The chain employs TRBV6-1 and TRBJ1-6; D is perhaps TRBD1 (5 bases). Germline V gives CDR1 MNHNS, CDR2 SASEGT. This CDR3 contains 15 residues. The V gene lost 5 bases and the J gene lost 10 bases, with 18 bases spanning the gap. The CDR3 protein is CASSPARGQNSPLHF. The CDR3 DNA reads as TGTGCCAGCAGTCCCGCCCGGGGCCAAAACTCACCCCTCCACTTT.

The gene calls are TRBV19 and TRBJ1-3; D gene ambiguous. The CDR3 has 13 amino acids. Per germline, CDR1 LNHDA and CDR2 SQIVND (reference sequence). V gave up 3 bases and J gave up 2 bases, with 5 bases separating them. CDR3 sequence: CASSMIAGNTIYF. CDR3 DNA sequence: TGTGCCAGTAGTATGATTGCTGGAAACACCATATATTTT.

The CDR3 nucleotides are TGTGCCAGCAGTTTCCGGGTCAACGAGCAGTACTTC. The encoded protein is CASSFRVNEQYF. V usage is TRBV6-2 or TRBV6-3 and J usage is TRBJ2-7; D unclear. Deletions cut 4 bases from V and 5 bases from J, with 9 bases between. The CDR3 extends over 12 amino acids. Germline lookup yields CDR1 MNHEY and CDR2 SVGEGT.

The sample holds many counts of this clonotype. This chain uses TRBV12-3 or TRBV12-4 with TRBJ2-3, with D possibly matching TRBD1 (6 bases). The CDR3 runs 15 residues. V was cut by 3 bases and J by 2 bases, with 12 bases left in between. The CDR3 sequence is CASSFGVGHTDTQYF. The CDR3 bases are TGTGCCAGCAGTTTTGGGGTGGGACACACAGATACGCAGTATTTT.

This clonotype has a count of ten or more. The chain recombines TRBV7-9 with TRBJ1-2, with 11 bases aligning to TRBD1. Trimming at V came to 6 bases and at J to 3 bases, leaving 12 bases not matched to a gene. The CDR3 loop spans 17 amino acids. Germline CDR1 and CDR2: SEHNR and FQNEAQ (reference sequence). The CDR3 DNA follows: TGTGCCAGCAGTTCCCGGGACAGGGGGGCGCTCGACTATGGCTACACCTTC. Its protein is CASSSRDRGALDYGYTF.

Concerning this clonotype: The junction and the germline gene differ at one end; a read error may be behind it. The chain has TRBV7-9 and TRBJ2-7; D is tentatively TRBD1 or TRBD2 (6 bases each). Germline CDR1 reads SEHNR; CDR2 reads FQNEAQ (reference sequence). The CDR3 covers 20 residues. The CDR3 DNA sequence: TGCGCCAGCAGCCAAGAGGGGGGCGAGCAGAGCGCGGGAAGTACCTACGAGCAGTACTTC. Translation: CASSQEGGEQSAGSTYEQYF.

The table lists this clonotype with many counts. The rearrangement links TRBV2 to TRBJ2-5; tentative D call: TRBD1 (5 bases). V lost 10 bases to trimming and J lost 4 bases, with 16 bases between them. CDR1 and CDR2 from the germline V gene are SNHLY and FYNNEI. The length of the CDR3 is 13 residues. Here the CDR3 reads CATKGEVGETQYF. CDR3 DNA sequence: TGTGCCACGAAAGGGGAAGTGGGAGAGACCCAGTACTTC. The variable domain in full, with the rest retrieved from reference TRBV2 and TRBJ2-5, is EPEVTQTPSHQVTQMGQEVILRCVPISNHLYFYWYRQILGQKVEFLVSFYNNEISEKSEIFDDQFSVERPDGSNFTLKIRSTKLEDSAMYFCATKGEVGETQYFGPGTRLLVL.

As for this clonotype: A much larger clonotype is one base distant, so this may be a read error. The chain joins TRBV6-5 to TRBJ1-4; no firm D call. CDR3 length: 16 residues. CDR1 is MNHEY and CDR2 is SVGAGI in the germline V gene. The DNA for the CDR3 is TGTGCCAGCAGTTACCCCAATTACAGATATAATGACAAACTGTTTTTT. Protein: CASSYPNYRYNDKLFF.

This clonotype was counted ten times or more. This chain links TRBV27 with TRBJ1-5; 7 bases line up with TRBD1. The J segment lost 4 bases and the V segment lost 7 bases, leaving 22 bases of the junction unmatched. Germline V gene lookup returns CDR1 MNHEY and CDR2 SMNVEV (reference sequence). CDR3 length equals 19 residues. The CDR3 DNA sequence: TGTGCCAGCAAACGTCGCGGGACAGACCGCCTAAGGGTGAATCAGCCCCAGCATTTT. This codes for CASKRRGTDRLRVNQPQHF.

This clonotype was seen many times. The chain recombines TRBV27 with TRBJ1-5; 9 nucleotides align to TRBD1. The V gene's germline CDR1 is MNHEY and CDR2 SMNVEV (reference sequence). The CDR3 runs to 17 residues. V lost 5 bases, J lost 1 base, and 9 bases stayed unmatched. The CDR3 DNA sequence: TGTGCCAGCAGTACCGTCCGGACAGGGGACAGCAATCAGCCCCAGCATTTT. Translated: CASSTVRTGDSNQPQHF.

This clonotype has a single count. In nucleotides, the CDR3 is TGTGCCAGCAGACGAAAAATGCTAGGGGGAGACACCATATATTTT. Its translation: CASRRKMLGGDTIYF. This chain links TRBV6-1 with TRBJ1-3, with D possibly matching TRBD1 (6 bases). Looked up from germline, CDR1 is MNHNS and CDR2 is SASEGT. Trimming removed 6 bases from V and 8 bases from J, with 20 bases in between. The CDR3 contains 15 residues.

This clonotype occurred many times. V usage is TRBV6-1 and J usage is TRBJ2-3; TRBD1 matches 9 bases. The CDR3 contains 14 residues. CDR1 is MNHNS, CDR2 SASEGT, per germline. With V trimmed by 5 bases and J by 4 bases, 4 bases remained unmatched. CDR3 sequence: CASSLRTGADTQYF. Here the CDR3 DNA reads TGTGCCAGCAGTCTCCGGACAGGGGCAGATACGCAGTATTTT.

Many counts were recorded for this clonotype. This CDR3 reads CASSPPSGFDGNEQFF. The CDR3 DNA reads TGCGCCAGCAGCCCACCCTCAGGGTTTGACGGGAATGAGCAGTTCTTC. The chain is built from TRBV5-1 and TRBJ2-1; perhaps TRBD1 as D (5 bases). With 4 bases removed from V and 7 bases from J, the gap between germline ends came to 21 bases. Per germline, CDR1 SGHRS and CDR2 YFSETQ. CDR3 length: 16 amino acids. Combining the CDR3 with reference TRBV5-1 and TRBJ2-1 gives the whole variable domain KAGVTQTPRYLIKTRGQQVTLSCSPISGHRSVSWYQQTPGQGLQFLFEYFSETQRNKGNFPGRFSGRQFSNSRSEMNVSTLELGDSALYLCASSPPSGFDGNEQFFGPGTRLTVL.

This clonotype was counted ten times or more. The CDR3 DNA reads as TGTGCCAGCTCACGGGCCTCGGGAGGGCCCGCAGATACGCAGTATTTT. Translated, it gives CASSRASGGPADTQYF. The chain is built from TRBV18 and TRBJ2-3; 8 bases line up with TRBD2. The CDR3 extends over 16 amino acids. In germline, CDR1 is KGHSH, CDR2 LQKENI. J lost 4 bases, V lost 4 bases, and 10 bases had no gene match.

This clonotype was observed many times. The chain is built from TRBV2 and TRBJ2-1; TRBD2 aligns across 7 bases. The CDR3 consists of 15 residues. The trim removed 4 bases at V and 6 bases at J, leaving 9 bases unmatched. Looked up from germline, CDR1 is SNHLY and CDR2 is FYNNEI. CDR3 loop: CASSVRAGSGNEQFF. The DNA of the CDR3 is TGTGCCAGCAGTGTTCGAGCGGGAAGTGGCAATGAGCAGTTCTTC.

As to this clonotype: A single base separates this from a much larger clone, so it may be a read error. This chain connects TRBV7-2 to TRBJ1-2, with no clear D. Germline V gene data show CDR1 as SGHTA and CDR2 as FQGNSA. The CDR3 is made up of 14 amino acids. The CDR3 DNA sequence: TGTGCCAACAGCTTAGATGGGCCCAACTATGGCTACACCTTC. This translates into CANSLDGPNYGYTF.

This clonotype came up many times. The chain joins TRBV7-8 to TRBJ1-2; no clear D gene. The CDR3 length is 15 residues. The germline V gene has CDR1 SGHVS and CDR2 FQNEAQ. V dropped 6 bases and J dropped 2 bases, with 16 bases sitting between them. This CDR3 reads CASRPRWGPNYGYTF. Here the CDR3 DNA reads TGTGCCAGCAGACCCCGGTGGGGTCCGAACTATGGCTACACCTTC. The whole variable domain, filled in from reference TRBV7-8 and TRBJ1-2, reads GAGVSQSPRYKVAKRGQDVALRCDPISGHVSLFWYQQALGQGPEFLTYFQNEAQLDKSGLPSDRFFAERPEGSVSTLKIQRTQQEDSAVYLCASRPRWGPNYGYTFGSGTRLTVV.

This clonotype was seen ten or more times. The rearrangement links TRBV20-1 to TRBJ2-5; 7 bases fit TRBD2. Germline loops: CDR1 DFQATT, CDR2 SNEGSKA (reference sequence). The V segment lost 3 bases and the J segment 2 bases; nucleotides outside the gene matches: 12. This CDR3 contains 16 residues. The CDR3, as DNA: TGCAGTGCTAGGGAACCGAAGCGGGGTAGACAAGAGACCCAGTACTTC. Its protein is CSAREPKRGRQETQYF.

This clonotype showed up many times. The V and J genes are TRBV28 and TRBJ1-5; TRBD1 aligns across 8 bases. CDR3 length equals 14 residues. In germline, CDR1 is MDHEN, CDR2 SYDVKM. Trimming took 4 bases from V and 3 from J; bases not matched to a gene: 2. CDR3 nucleotides: TGTGCCAGCAGTTGGACAGGGCCCAATCAGCCCCAGCATTTT. Its translation: CASSWTGPNQPQHF.